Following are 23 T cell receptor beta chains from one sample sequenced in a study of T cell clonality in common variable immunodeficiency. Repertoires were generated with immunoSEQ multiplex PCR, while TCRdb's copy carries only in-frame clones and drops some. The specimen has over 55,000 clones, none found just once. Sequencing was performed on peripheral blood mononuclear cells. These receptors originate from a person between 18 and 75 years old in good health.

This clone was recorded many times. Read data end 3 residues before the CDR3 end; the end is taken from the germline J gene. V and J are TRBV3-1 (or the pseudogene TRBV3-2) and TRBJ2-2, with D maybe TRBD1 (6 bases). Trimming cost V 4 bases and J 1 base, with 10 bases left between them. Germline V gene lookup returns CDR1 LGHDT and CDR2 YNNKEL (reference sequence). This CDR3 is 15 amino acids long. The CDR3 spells CASSRADRNTGELFF. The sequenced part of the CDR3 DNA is TGTGCCAGCAGCCGCGCGGACAGGAACACCGGGGAG.

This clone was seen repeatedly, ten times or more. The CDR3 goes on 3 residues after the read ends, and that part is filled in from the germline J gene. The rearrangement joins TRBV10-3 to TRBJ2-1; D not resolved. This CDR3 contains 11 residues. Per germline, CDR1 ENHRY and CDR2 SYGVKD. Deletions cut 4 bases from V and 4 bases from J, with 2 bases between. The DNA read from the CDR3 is TGTGCCATCAGTGCTTACAATGAG. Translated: CAISAYNE. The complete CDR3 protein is CAISAYNEQFF.

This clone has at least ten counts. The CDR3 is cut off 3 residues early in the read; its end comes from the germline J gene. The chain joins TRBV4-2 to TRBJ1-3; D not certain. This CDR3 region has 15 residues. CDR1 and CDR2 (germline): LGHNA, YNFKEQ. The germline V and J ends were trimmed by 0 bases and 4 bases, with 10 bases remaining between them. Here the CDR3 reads CASSQDLAEGNTIYF. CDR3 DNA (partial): TGTGCCAGCAGCCAAGATCTGGCAGAAGGAAACACC.

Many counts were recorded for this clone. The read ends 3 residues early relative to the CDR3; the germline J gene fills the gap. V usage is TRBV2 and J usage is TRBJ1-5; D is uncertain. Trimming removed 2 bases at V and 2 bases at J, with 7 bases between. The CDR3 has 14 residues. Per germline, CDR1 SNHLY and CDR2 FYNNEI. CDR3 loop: CASSESTGNQPQHF. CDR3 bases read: TGTGCCAGCAGTGAAAGCACGGGCAATCAGCCC.

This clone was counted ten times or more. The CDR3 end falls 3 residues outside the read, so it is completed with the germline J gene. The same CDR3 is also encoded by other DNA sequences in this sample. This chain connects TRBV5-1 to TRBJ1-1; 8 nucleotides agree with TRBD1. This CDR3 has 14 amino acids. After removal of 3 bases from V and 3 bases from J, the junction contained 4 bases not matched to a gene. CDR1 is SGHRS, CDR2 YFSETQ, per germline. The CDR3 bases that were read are TGCGCCAGCAGCTCAGCAGGGGGCTACACTGAA. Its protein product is CASSSAGGYTE. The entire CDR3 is CASSSAGGYTEAFF.

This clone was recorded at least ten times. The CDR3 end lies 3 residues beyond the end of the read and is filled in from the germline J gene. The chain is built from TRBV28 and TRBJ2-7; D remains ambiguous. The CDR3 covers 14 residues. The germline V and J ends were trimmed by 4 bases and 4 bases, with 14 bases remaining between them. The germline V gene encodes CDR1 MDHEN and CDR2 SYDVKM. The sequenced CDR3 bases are TGTGCCAGCAGTTCCATCAGCGTCCTTTACGAG. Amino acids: CASSSISVLYE. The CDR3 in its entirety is CASSSISVLYEQYF.

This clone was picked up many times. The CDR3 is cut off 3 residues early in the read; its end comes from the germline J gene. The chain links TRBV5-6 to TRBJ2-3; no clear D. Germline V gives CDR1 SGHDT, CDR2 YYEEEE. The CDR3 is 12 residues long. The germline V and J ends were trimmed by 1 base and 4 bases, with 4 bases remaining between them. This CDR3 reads CASSLSADTQYF. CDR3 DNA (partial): TGTGCCAGCAGCTTGTCGGCAGATACG.

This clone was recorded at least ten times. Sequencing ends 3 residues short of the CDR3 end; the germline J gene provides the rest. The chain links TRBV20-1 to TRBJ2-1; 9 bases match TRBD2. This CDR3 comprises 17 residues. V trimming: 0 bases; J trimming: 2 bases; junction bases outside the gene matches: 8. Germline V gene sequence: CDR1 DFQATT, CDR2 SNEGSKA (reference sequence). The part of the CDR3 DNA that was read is TGCAGTGCTAGAGATCTTTCTAGCGGGGTCCCCTACAATGAG. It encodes CSARDLSSGVPYNE. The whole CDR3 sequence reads CSARDLSSGVPYNEQFF.

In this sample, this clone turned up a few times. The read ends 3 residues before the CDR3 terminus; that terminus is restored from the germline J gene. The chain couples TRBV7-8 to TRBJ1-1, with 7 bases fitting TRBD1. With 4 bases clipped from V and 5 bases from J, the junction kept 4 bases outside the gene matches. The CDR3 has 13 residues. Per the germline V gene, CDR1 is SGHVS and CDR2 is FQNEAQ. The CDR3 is CASSWTGGTEAFF. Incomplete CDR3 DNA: TGTGCCAGCAGCTGGACAGGAGGTACTGAA.

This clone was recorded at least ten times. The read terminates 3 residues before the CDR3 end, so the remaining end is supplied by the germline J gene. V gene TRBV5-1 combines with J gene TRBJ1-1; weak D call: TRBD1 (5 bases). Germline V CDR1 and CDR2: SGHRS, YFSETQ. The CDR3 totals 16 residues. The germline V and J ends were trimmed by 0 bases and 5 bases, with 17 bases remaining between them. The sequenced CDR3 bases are TGCGCCAGCAGCTTGGCATCAGGGCGCGCATCAACTGAA. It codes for CASSLASGRASTE. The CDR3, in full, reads CASSLASGRASTEAFF.

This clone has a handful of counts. The CDR3 loop reads CASSSSGTGGYEQYF. The sequenced CDR3 bases are TGTGCCAGCAGTAGTTCCGGGACAGGGGGCTACGAG. The chain couples TRBV27 to TRBJ2-7, with 11 bases matching TRBD1. The DNA ends 3 residues before the CDR3 does, and the rest of the CDR3 is filled in from the germline J gene. V lost 5 bases to trimming and J lost 3 bases; unmatched junction nucleotides: 6. CDR1 is MNHEY, CDR2 SMNVEV, per germline (reference sequence). CDR3 length: 15 residues.

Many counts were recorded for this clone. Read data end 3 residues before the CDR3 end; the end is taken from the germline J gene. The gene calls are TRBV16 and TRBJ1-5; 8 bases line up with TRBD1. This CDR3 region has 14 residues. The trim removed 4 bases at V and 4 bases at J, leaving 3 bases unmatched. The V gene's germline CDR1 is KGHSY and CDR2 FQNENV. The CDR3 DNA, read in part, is TGTGCCAGCAGCCCCCGACAGGGGAATCAGCCC. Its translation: CASSPRQGNQP. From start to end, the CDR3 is CASSPRQGNQPQHF.

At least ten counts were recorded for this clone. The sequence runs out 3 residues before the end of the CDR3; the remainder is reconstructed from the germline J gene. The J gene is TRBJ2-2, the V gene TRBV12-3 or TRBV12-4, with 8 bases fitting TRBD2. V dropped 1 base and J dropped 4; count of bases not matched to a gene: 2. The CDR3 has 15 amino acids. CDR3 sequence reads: CASSLEGTSTGELFF. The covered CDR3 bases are TGTGCCAGCAGTTTAGAAGGGACTAGCACCGGGGAG.

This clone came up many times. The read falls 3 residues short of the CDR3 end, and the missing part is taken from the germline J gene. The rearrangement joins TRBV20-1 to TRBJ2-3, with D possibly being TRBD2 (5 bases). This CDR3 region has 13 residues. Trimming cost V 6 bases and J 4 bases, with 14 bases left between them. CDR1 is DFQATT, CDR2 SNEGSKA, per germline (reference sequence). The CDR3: CSARVSGSDTQYF. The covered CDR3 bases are TGCAGTGCCCGTGTGTCGGGGTCAGATACG.

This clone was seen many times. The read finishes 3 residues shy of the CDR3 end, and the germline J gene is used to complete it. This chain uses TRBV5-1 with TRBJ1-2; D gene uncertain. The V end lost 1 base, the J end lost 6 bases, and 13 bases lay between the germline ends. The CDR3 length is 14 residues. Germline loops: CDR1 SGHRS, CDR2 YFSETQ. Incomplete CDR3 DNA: TGCGCCAGCAGCTTGACTGGTAATGAAGATGGC. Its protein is CASSLTGNEDG. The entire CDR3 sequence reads CASSLTGNEDGYTF.

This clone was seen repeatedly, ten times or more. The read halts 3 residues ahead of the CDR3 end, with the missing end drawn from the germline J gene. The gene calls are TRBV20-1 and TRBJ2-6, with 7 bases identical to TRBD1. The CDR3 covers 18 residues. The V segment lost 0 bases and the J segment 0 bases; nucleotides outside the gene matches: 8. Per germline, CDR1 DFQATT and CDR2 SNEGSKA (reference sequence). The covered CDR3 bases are TGCAGTGCTAGAGATCGACAGGGAGCCAGCTCTGGGGCCAACGTC. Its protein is CSARDRQGASSGANV. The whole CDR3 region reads CSARDRQGASSGANVLTF.

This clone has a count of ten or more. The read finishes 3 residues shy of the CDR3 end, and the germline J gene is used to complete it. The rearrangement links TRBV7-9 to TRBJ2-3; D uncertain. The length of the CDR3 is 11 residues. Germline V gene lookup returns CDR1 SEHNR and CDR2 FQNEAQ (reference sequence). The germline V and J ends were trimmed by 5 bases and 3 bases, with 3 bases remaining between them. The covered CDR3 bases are TGTGCCAGCAGCCCTACAGATACG. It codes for CASSPTDT. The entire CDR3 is CASSPTDTQYF.

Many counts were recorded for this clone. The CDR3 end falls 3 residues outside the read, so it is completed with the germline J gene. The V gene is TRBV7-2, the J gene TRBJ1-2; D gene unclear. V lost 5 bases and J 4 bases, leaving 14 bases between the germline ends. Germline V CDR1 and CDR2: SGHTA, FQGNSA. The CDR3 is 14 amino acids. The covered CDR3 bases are TGTGCCAGCAGCCCCGCGGTGGAAGTCTATGGC. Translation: CASSPAVEVYG. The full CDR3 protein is CASSPAVEVYGYTF.

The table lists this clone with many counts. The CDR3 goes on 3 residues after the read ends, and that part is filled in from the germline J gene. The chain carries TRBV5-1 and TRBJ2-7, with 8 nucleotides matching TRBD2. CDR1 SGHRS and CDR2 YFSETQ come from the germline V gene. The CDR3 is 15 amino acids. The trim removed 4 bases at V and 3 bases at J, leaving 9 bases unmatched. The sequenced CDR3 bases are TGCGCCAGCAGCCCCTTAGCGGGATCGGGCTACGAG. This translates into CASSPLAGSGYE. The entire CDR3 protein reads CASSPLAGSGYEQYF.

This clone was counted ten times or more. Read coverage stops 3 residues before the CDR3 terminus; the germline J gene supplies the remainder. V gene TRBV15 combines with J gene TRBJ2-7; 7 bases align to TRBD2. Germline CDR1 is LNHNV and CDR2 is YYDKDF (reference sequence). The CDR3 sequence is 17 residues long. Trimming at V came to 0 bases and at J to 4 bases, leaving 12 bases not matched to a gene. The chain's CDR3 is CATSRDASRESMYEQYF. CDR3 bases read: TGTGCCACCAGCAGAGACGCCTCGCGGGAGTCAATGTACGAG.

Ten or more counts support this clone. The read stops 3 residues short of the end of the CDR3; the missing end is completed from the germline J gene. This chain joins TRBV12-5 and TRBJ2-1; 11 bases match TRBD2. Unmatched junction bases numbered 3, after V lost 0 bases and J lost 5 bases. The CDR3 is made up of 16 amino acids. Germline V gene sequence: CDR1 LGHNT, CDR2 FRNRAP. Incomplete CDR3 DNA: TGTGCTAGTGGTTTGGTTAGCGGGAGGGCCCACAATGAG. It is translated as CASGLVSGRAHNE. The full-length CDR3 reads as CASGLVSGRAHNEQFF. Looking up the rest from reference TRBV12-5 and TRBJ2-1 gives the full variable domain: DARVTQTPRHKVTEMGQEVTMRCQPILGHNTVFWYRQTMMQGLELLAYFRNRAPLDDSGMPKDRFSAEMPDATLATLKIQPSEPRDSAVYFCASGLVSGRAHNEQFFGPGTRLTVL.

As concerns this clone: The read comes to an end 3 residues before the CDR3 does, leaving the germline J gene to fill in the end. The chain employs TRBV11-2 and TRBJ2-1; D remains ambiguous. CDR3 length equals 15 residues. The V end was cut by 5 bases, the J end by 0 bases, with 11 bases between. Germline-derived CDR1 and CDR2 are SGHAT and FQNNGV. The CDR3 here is CASSPDKSSYNEQFF. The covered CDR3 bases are TGTGCCAGCAGCCCAGACAAAAGCTCCTACAATGAG.

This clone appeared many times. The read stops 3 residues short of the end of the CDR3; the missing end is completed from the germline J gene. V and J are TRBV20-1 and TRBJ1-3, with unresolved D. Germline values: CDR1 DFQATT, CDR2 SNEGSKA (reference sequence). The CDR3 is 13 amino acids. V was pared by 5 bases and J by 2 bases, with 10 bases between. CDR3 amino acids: CSAASGPGNTIYF. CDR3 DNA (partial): TGCAGTGCTGCCAGCGGGCCTGGAAACACC.